Listed below are T cell receptor beta chains from one sample, sequenced in a study of read filtering for tumor transcriptome and immune sequencing. TCRdb itself ran the reads through MiXCR, one entry per CDR3 protein. The data contain more than 70,000 distinct CDR3 sequences, around a fifth of them seen just once; the ten biggest clones take up 10% to 12%. Material for sequencing was a population of CD138-negative cells sorted from bone marrow. Receptors originate from a donor aged 40 or older with multiple myeloma. Both conserved end residues are part of each CDR3. A D gene is named only where the DNA matches it firmly. Clone size is given for some rows only: seen once, a few or many times, or a class if the clone is expanded.

V	J	size	D	DNA	CDR3
TRBV15	TRBJ2-3	.	.	TGTGCCACCAGCAGGGGGAGTCCAGATACGCAGTATTTT	CATSRGSPDTQYF
TRBV29-1	TRBJ2-1	many	.	TGCAGCGTTGATTTGCCTCTTAATGAGCAGTTCTTC	CSVDLPLNEQFF
TRBV28	TRBJ1-1	.	.	.	CAGTVGVGTEASF
TRBV5-8	TRBJ2-6	many	.	TGTGCCAGCAGCCACTCGAGGGGCTCTGGGGCCAACGTCCTGACTTTC	CASSHSRGSGANVLTF
TRBV2	TRBJ2-2	many	.	TGTGCCAGCAAACGAGGGGGGCCCACCCGGGAGCTGTTTTTT	CASKRGGPTRELFF
TRBV20-1	TRBJ2-1	many	.	TGCAGTGCTAGAGATCAGTCAGGGGCGCGCTTTGAGCAGTTCTTC	CSARDQSGARFEQFF
TRBV12-3/TRBV12-4	TRBJ1-1	few	.	TGTGCCAGCAGTTTAATAGGGCCAGCTGAAGCTTTCTTT	CASSLIGPAEAFF
TRBV20-1	TRBJ1-2	many	.	TGCAGTGCTGCGCGACCCCGGAGAGGCTATGGCTACACCTTC	CSAARPRRGYGYTF
TRBV24-1	TRBJ2-1	many	.	TGTGCCACCAGCGAAGGACTCACAAACCAAAATGAGCAGTTCTTC	CATSEGLTNQNEQFF
TRBV12-3/TRBV12-4	TRBJ2-1	.	.	TGTGCCAGCAGGCTGACGGGGCACAATGAGCAGTTCTTC	CASRLTGHNEQFF
TRBV6-5	TRBJ1-2	many	TRBD1	TGTGCCAGCAGTTACGTTCGGACAGGGGGTGGCTATGGCTACACCTTC	CASSYVRTGGGYGYTF
TRBV19	TRBJ1-6	many	TRBD1	TGTGCCAGTACCCCCGGGACAGGAGGACGGTCACCCCTCCACTTT	CASTPGTGGRSPLHF
TRBV20-1	TRBJ1-5	few	.	TGCAGTGCCGGCCAGGGGCTTGGCAATCAGCCCCAGCATTTT	CSAGQGLGNQPQHF
TRBV5-1	TRBJ2-2	many	TRBD1	TGCGCCAGCAGCTTGTTACAGGGGCCCCCCGGGGAGCTGTTTTTT	CASSLLQGPPGELFF
TRBV7-9	TRBJ1-2	many	.	TGTGCCAGCAGCTATCGGGGGCGAGACTATGGCTACACCTTC	CASSYRGRDYGYTF
TRBV5-1	TRBJ2-1	many	TRBD1	TGCGCCAGCAGCTTGGTTCAGGGGGCCCTTTTGGAGCAGTTCTTC	CASSLVQGALLEQFF
TRBV5-6	TRBJ2-1	many	TRBD1	TGTGCCAGCAGCCGTGCAGGACAGGGGTACAATGAGCAGTTCTTC	CASSRAGQGYNEQFF
TRBV2	TRBJ1-1	many	.	TGTGCCAGCAGTGATGTAGCACACCTGGCTTTCTTT	CASSDVAHLAFF
TRBV5-1	TRBJ2-5	many	.	TGCGCCAGCAGCCCGAGGGTCCGTGAGACCCAGTACTTC	CASSPRVRETQYF
TRBV6-2/TRBV6-3	TRBJ1-5	many	.	TGTGCCAGCAGTTACCTGAGGGAAATTCAGCCCCAGCATTTT	CASSYLREIQPQHF
TRBV11-2	TRBJ1-2	.	.	TGTGCCAGCAGCCTAGCGGGTTGGGGCTATGGCTACACCTTC	CASSLAGWGYGYTF
TRBV5-1	TRBJ1-1	many	.	TGCGCCAGCAGCCTAAACCAGGGGCCTGAAGCTTTCTTT	CASSLNQGPEAFF
TRBV24-1	TRBJ2-1	many	TRBD1	TGTGCCACCAGTGATCCTACAGGGGGTTCGTACAATGAGCAGTTCTTC	CATSDPTGGSYNEQFF
TRBV7-3	TRBJ2-1	many	.	TGTGCCAGCAGCCCGCGACAGACTTCCTCCTACAATGAGCAGTTCTTC	CASSPRQTSSYNEQFF
TRBV7-3	TRBJ1-2	many	TRBD1	TGTGCCAGCAGCTCACGAACCGACAGGGGGGCTGGCTACACCTTC	CASSSRTDRGAGYTF
TRBV11-2	TRBJ2-3	.	.	TGTGCCAGCAGCCTTTCCGGGGGAGATACGCAGTATTTT	CASSLSGGDTQYF
TRBV12-3/TRBV12-4	TRBJ2-1	many	.	TGTGCCAGCAGTTTGGAAAGGATTTACAATGAGCAGTTCTTC	CASSLERIYNEQFF
TRBV11-2	TRBJ1-1	many	.	TGTGCCAGCAGCTTTCCACCCACAGGGCGGGAGAACACTGAAGCTTTCTTT	CASSFPPTGRENTEAFF
TRBV2	TRBJ1-6	many	.	TGTGCCACCAGGACAGAGGCAAATTCACCCCTCCACTTT	CATRTEANSPLHF
TRBV12-3/TRBV12-4	TRBJ2-1	many	TRBD1	TGTGCCAGCAGTTTATGGACAGGGGCCTACAATGAGCAGTTCTTC	CASSLWTGAYNEQFF
TRBV5-1	TRBJ2-7	many	.	TGCGCCAGCAGCTTACCCCCGGGACGGAGCTCCTACGAGCAGTACTTC	CASSLPPGRSSYEQYF
TRBV7-2	TRBJ2-1	many	.	TGTGCCAGCCGCAAGGACTCCCCAACGTACTTCTTC	CASRKDSPTYFF
TRBV5-1	TRBJ2-1	many	.	TGCGCCAGCAGCCCGTTGGGCGTATACAATGAGCAGTTCTTC	CASSPLGVYNEQFF
TRBV4-1	TRBJ2-2	few	.	TGCGCCAGCAGCCAGCTAGGAGGCAGCACCGGGGAGCTGTTTTTT	CASSQLGGSTGELFF
TRBV2	TRBJ2-3	many	.	TGTGCCAGCAGTGCCAAGACGCAGTATTTT	CASSAKTQYF
TRBV20-1	TRBJ1-1	many	.	TGCAGTGCTAGAGCCTCAGGGCAGGGACCACTTGAAGCTTTCTTT	CSARASGQGPLEAFF
TRBV5-4	TRBJ2-2	.	.	TGTGCCAGCAGCTTGAGAGGGGTTATCGACACCGGGGAGCTGTTTTTT	CASSLRGVIDTGELFF
TRBV12-3/TRBV12-4	TRBJ2-5	many	.	TGTGCCAGCGAAATCAGGGGCCTCCAAGAGACCCAGTACTTC	CASEIRGLQETQYF
TRBV20-1	TRBJ2-7	.	.	TGCTGTGCCTTAGGGTACGTCGAGCAGTACTTC	CCALGYVEQYF
TRBV6-5	TRBJ2-3	.	TRBD1	TGTGCCAGCAGCCAACCTATGGGACAGGGGACAGATACGCAGTATTTT	CASSQPMGQGTDTQYF